The TCR beta chain under discussion was sequenced for a study of shared clonotypes between healthy human individuals. Findings of the study overall: Naive CD4 clonotype sharing across a few donors was about 5%. Lower generation probabilities were found for non-shared clonotypes than for those shared by all four donors.

This CDR3 is built from 15 residues. Trimming removed 6 bases from V and 0 bases from J, with 12 bases in between. Germline CDR1 and CDR2: MNHNS and SASEGT. Naive CD45RA+ and memory CD45RA-negative subsets were split from CD4+ cells. To note about this clone: The antigen remains unidentified.

For every subset, genomic DNA was evenly distributed across several immunoSEQ plates. Sequenced by immunoSEQ multiplex PCR; TCRdb stores in-frame clones only, minus some. The sample shows about 2.4 million clones, approximately 93% of them seen only once. The rearrangement uses TRBV6-1 and TRBJ2-1; a weak D match, TRBD2 (6 bases). The sequencing input was naive CD4+ T cells from PBMCs. The subset here: CD45RA+ positively selected. This TCR came from a man aged 18-30 years in good health. Some clones in this sample may be carry-over from other donors' samples. CDR3 sequence reads: CASRLEGSSYNEQFF. The CDR3 bases are TGTGCCAGCAGATTGGAGGGAAGCTCCTACAATGAGCAGTTCTTC.